A single sample is the source of the 21 T cell receptor beta chains below, sequenced in a study of blood T cell repertoires in COVID-19 (dated by TCRdb to the early 2020s). Library generation was performed with the immunoSEQ multiplex PCR assay. TCRdb carries this immuneACCESS record with in-frame sequences only. Its versions omit some clonotypes, under half of them owing to an unresolved V gene in the studies checked, with the rest unexplained. The sample contains 95,000 to 150,000 clones, about nine tenths of them found a single time. The ten biggest clones cover about 4.1% of the sample. Sequenced sample: peripheral blood. These receptors came from a man aged 35 to 55 with acute or convalescent COVID-19.

The J gene is TRBJ2-5, the V gene TRBV10-3; D call uncertain. This CDR3 has 11 residues. The germline gives CDR1 ENHRY, CDR2 SYGVKD. V was trimmed by 3 bases and J by 4 bases, leaving 3 bases between them. The CDR3 sequence is CAISEAETQYF. As DNA, the CDR3 is TGTGCCATCAGTGAAGCAGAGACCCAGTACTTC.

The chain combines TRBV5-5 with TRBJ2-1; D gene uncertain. Germline V CDR1 and CDR2: SGHKS, YYEKEE (reference sequence). This CDR3 contains 12 residues. V lost 2 bases and J 3 bases, leaving 3 bases between the germline ends. The CDR3 here is CASSFRYNEQFF. CDR3 nucleotide sequence: TGTGCCAGCAGCTTTCGCTACAATGAGCAGTTCTTC.

The chain carries TRBV9 and TRBJ2-6; TRBD1 agrees at 12 bases. The V gene end was trimmed by 6 bases and the J gene end by 3 bases; junction bases not matched to a gene: 10. Germline assignment: CDR1 SGDLS and CDR2 YYNGEE. The CDR3 sequence is 18 residues long. The CDR3: CASTRTGQGAIGANVLTF. The CDR3 DNA reads as TGTGCCAGCACGAGAACGGGACAGGGGGCTATTGGGGCCAACGTCCTGACTTTC.

The chain couples TRBV27 to TRBJ1-1; no definite D call. Looked up from germline, CDR1 is MNHEY and CDR2 is SMNVEV (reference sequence). Trimming shortened V by 3 bases and J by 1 base, and 9 bases separated the two germline ends. This CDR3 contains 14 residues. CDR3 sequence (DNA): TGTGCCAGCAGTTTGGGCAGCTGGAACACTGAAGCTTTCTTT. It encodes CASSLGSWNTEAFF.

V gene TRBV12-3 or TRBV12-4 combines with J gene TRBJ1-1; D gene unclear. The CDR3 is 12 residues long. Between the trimmed V and J ends, which lost 1 base and 3 bases, there was a span of 3 bases. This CDR3 reads CASSLVDTEAFF. The CDR3 DNA reads as TGTGCCAGCAGTTTAGTCGACACTGAAGCTTTCTTT.

This clone turned up a few times. The V gene is TRBV7-9, the J gene TRBJ2-2; 8 bases agree with TRBD1. J lost 4 bases, V lost 4 bases, and 8 bases had no gene match. Germline assignment: CDR1 SEHNR and CDR2 FQNEAQ (reference sequence). CDR3 length: 16 amino acids. Written as DNA, the CDR3 is TGTGCCAGCAGCTCATTCCAGGGGGCGACCACCGGGGAGCTGTTTTTT. This sequence encodes CASSSFQGATTGELFF.

The gene calls are TRBV6-6 and TRBJ2-2, with 14 bases that match TRBD2. The CDR3 contains 17 residues. Looked up from germline, CDR1 is MNHNY and CDR2 is SVGAGI (reference sequence). The ends lost 5 bases at V and 6 bases at J; junction bases unmatched: 8. CDR3 loop: CASSPGGLAGEAGELFF. CDR3 bases: TGTGCCAGCAGTCCCGGGGGACTAGCGGGAGAGGCCGGGGAGCTGTTTTTT.

The CDR3 bases are TGTGCCAGCAGCCCATCTTACGGGGGGGCGCGAGATACGCAGTATTTT. It encodes CASSPSYGGARDTQYF. The V and J genes are TRBV6-2 or TRBV6-3 and TRBJ2-3, with 8 bases aligning to TRBD2. Germline loops: CDR1 MNHEY, CDR2 SVGEGT. J was trimmed by 5 bases and V by 6 bases; bases with no gene match: 13. The CDR3 extends over 16 amino acids.

V gene TRBV7-9 combines with J gene TRBJ2-5; TRBD1 agrees at 9 bases. After removal of 2 bases from V and 5 bases from J, the junction contained 12 bases not matched to a gene. The CDR3 is made up of 17 amino acids. The germline V gene encodes CDR1 SEHNR and CDR2 FQNEAQ (reference sequence). The CDR3 loop reads CASSLSPGQGIRETQYF. The CDR3 nucleotides read TGTGCCAGCAGCTTATCCCCCGGACAGGGGATTCGTGAGACCCAGTACTTC.

The J gene is TRBJ1-1, the V gene TRBV12-3 or TRBV12-4; TRBD1 might be the D (6 bases). There are 13 residues in the CDR3. V lost 2 bases and J lost 4, with 8 bases in between. In DNA, the CDR3 is TGTGCCAGCAGTTTAATGACAGGCACTGAAGCTTTCTTT. It codes for CASSLMTGTEAFF.

The rearrangement joins TRBV4-3 to TRBJ1-1; tentative D call: TRBD1 (6 bases). V shed 2 bases and J shed 1 base, with 11 bases lying between them. There are 15 residues in the CDR3. Germline CDR1 LGHNA, CDR2 YSLEER. Here the CDR3 reads CASSQSVGGNTEAFF. In DNA, the CDR3 is TGCGCCAGCAGCCAATCGGTAGGGGGGAACACTGAAGCTTTCTTT.

J is TRBJ1-3 and V is TRBV12-3 or TRBV12-4; D gene uncertain. The V and J ends lost 10 bases and 0 bases respectively, with 10 bases between them. CDR3 length equals 13 residues. CDR3 residues: CATRLLSGNTIYF. In nucleotides, the CDR3 is TGTGCCACCAGATTACTCTCTGGAAACACCATATATTTT.

The V gene is TRBV6-6, the J gene TRBJ2-7; 7 bases are shared with TRBD2. Germline V gives CDR1 MNHNY, CDR2 SVGAGI (reference sequence). The J segment lost 3 bases and the V segment lost 11 bases, leaving 1 base of the junction unmatched. CDR3 length: 10 amino acids. The CDR3 DNA follows: TGTGCCGCGGGGGACTACGAGCAGTACTTC. This encodes CAAGDYEQYF.

This chain connects TRBV6-1 to TRBJ1-1; the D is unclear. Germline CDR1 and CDR2: MNHNS and SASEGT. This CDR3 is 12 amino acids long. The V and J ends lost 0 bases and 8 bases respectively, with 7 bases between them. CDR3 DNA sequence: TGTGCCAGCAGTGAAGCGGCAGAAGAAGCTTTCTTT. Translation: CASSEAAEEAFF.

The chain recombines TRBV6-6 with TRBJ2-1; 14 bases align to TRBD2. Germline V gene data show CDR1 as MNHNY and CDR2 as SVGAGI (reference sequence). The J segment lost 10 bases and the V segment lost 5 bases, leaving 10 bases of the junction unmatched. There are 16 residues in the CDR3. The CDR3 nucleotides read TGTGCCAGCAGTAAGCCGGGACTAGCGGGGGTTGAGGAGCAGTTCTTC. Translating it yields CASSKPGLAGVEEQFF.

The gene calls are TRBV2 and TRBJ1-6; D is unclear. The CDR3 is made up of 14 amino acids. Germline CDR1 SNHLY, CDR2 FYNNEI. V lost 2 bases to trimming and J lost 6 bases, with 8 bases between them. Here the CDR3 DNA reads TGTGCCAGCAGTGAAAGGCTAGGTAATTCACCCCTCCACTTT. It encodes CASSERLGNSPLHF.

The rearrangement links TRBV6-6 to TRBJ1-2; 9 nucleotides match TRBD1. CDR1 is MNHNY, CDR2 SVGAGI, per germline (reference sequence). The CDR3 length is 14 residues. Germline trimming cut 4 bases from V and 5 bases from J; bases unmatched to any gene: 5. In nucleotides, the CDR3 is TGTGCCAGCAGTTCCGCGACAGGGGGATATGGCTACACCTTC. Its protein is CASSSATGGYGYTF.

This clone was seen only once. This sequence joins TRBV12-3 or TRBV12-4 and TRBJ1-2; tentatively, D is TRBD1 (5 bases). Trimming stripped 5 bases from V and 5 bases from J, with 9 bases between. The CDR3 consists of 12 residues. CDR3 in DNA: TGTGCCAGCAGTCTCACAGGTTATGGCTACACCTTC. Encoded protein: CASSLTGYGYTF.

This chain connects TRBV29-1 to TRBJ1-2; 7 bases are a match to TRBD1. V lost 4 bases to trimming and J lost 0 bases; unmatched junction nucleotides: 2. The CDR3 is 13 residues long. The V gene's germline CDR1 is SQVTM and CDR2 ANQGSEA. The CDR3 nucleotides are TGCAGCGTTGGAGGGGGCCCTAACTATGGCTACACCTTC. Amino acids: CSVGGGPNYGYTF. Based on the CDR3 plus reference TRBV29-1 and TRBJ1-2, the full variable domain is SAVISQKPSRDICQRGTSLTIQCQVDSQVTMMFWYRQQPGQSLTLIATANQGSEATYESGFVIDKFPISRPNLTFSTLTVSNMSPEDSSIYLCSVGGGPNYGYTFGSGTRLTVV.

This chain joins TRBV30 and TRBJ1-2; the D gene is possibly TRBD1 (5 bases). V lost 3 bases and J 7 bases, leaving 18 bases between the germline ends. The CDR3 covers 14 residues. Germline V lookup: CDR1 GTSNPN, CDR2 SVGIG (reference sequence). The DNA for the CDR3 is TGTGCCTGGAGAAGACAGCTCGCTGGCTCTGGCTACACCTTC. Protein product: CAWRRQLAGSGYTF.

The CDR3 loop is CAISDRTGAGYTF. Written as DNA, the CDR3 is TGTGCCATCAGTGACAGGACAGGGGCAGGCTACACCTTC. The genes are TRBV10-3 and TRBJ1-2; TRBD1 aligns across 9 bases. Trimming took 3 bases from V and 8 from J; bases not matched to a gene: 4. The germline CDR1 and CDR2 sequences are ENHRY and SYGVKD. The CDR3 extends over 13 amino acids.